This entry features one TCR beta chain sequence. The antigen is not known. Samples came from axillary lymph nodes draining the breast cancer. This sample is drawn from a study of breast tumors, draining lymph nodes, adjacent tissues. General study points: Tumor TCR diversity was below lymph nodes but above nontumor tissue. Data fit most tumor T cells coming from lymph node, expanding in tumor.

A single record per CDR3 protein comes from TCRdb applying MiXCR to the multiplex PCR reads. This sample has about 180,000 distinct CDR3 sequences; around a third occur once, and the top ten carry over 3.5%. Between the trimmed V and J ends, which lost 6 bases and 3 bases, there was a span of 8 bases. The CDR3 has 12 residues. Germline V CDR1 and CDR2: DFQATT, SNEGSKA (reference sequence). This receptor was obtained from a female donor with breast cancer. Some clones in this sample may be carry-over from other donors' samples. The sequenced sample consisted of axillary lymph node tissue. The rearrangement joins TRBV20-1 to TRBJ2-2; D is perhaps TRBD1 or TRBD2 (6 bases each). The DNA of the CDR3 is TGCAGTGCGAGGGGGGACACCGGGGAGCTGTTTTTT. Amino acid sequence: CSARGDTGELFF.